This TCR beta chain was documented in a study of siplizumab effects on memory and regulatory T cells. Germline V gene data show CDR1 as MNHEY and CDR2 as SVGAGI. The CDR3 extends over 11 amino acids. The germline V and J ends were trimmed by 9 bases and 3 bases, with 8 bases remaining between them. Whole-study findings and limits: Whether the proliferating Tregs (from siplizumab cultures) were suppressive was not confirmed.

The data were produced by immunoSEQ multiplex PCR, yet TCRdb's version contains in-frame clones alone and is incomplete. The sample shows about 100,000 clones, about 93% of them seen only once. Details on this clone: What it binds is unknown.

This clonotype originated in a human donor in good health. The gene calls are TRBV6-5 and TRBJ2-5, with D unclear. Sequencing was carried out using non-Treg CD4+ T cells sorted from blood. The CDR3 spells CARSWKETQYF. CDR3 nucleotides: TGTGCCAGATCCTGGAAAGAGACCCAGTACTTC.